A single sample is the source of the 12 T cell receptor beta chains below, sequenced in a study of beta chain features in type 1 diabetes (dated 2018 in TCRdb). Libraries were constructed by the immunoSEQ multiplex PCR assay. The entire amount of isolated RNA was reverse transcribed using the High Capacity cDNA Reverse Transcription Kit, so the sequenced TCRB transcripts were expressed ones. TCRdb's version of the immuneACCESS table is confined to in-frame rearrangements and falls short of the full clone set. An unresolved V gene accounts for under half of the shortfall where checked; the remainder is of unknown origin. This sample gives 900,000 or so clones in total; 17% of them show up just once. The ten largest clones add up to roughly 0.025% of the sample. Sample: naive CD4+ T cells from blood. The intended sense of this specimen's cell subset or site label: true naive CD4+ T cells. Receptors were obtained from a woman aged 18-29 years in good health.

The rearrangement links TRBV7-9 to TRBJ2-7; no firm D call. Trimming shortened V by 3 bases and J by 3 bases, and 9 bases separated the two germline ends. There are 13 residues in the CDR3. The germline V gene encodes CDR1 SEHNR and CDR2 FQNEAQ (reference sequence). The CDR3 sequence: CASSFFGVYEQYF. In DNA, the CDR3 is TGTGCCAGCAGCTTCTTCGGAGTCTACGAGCAGTACTTC.

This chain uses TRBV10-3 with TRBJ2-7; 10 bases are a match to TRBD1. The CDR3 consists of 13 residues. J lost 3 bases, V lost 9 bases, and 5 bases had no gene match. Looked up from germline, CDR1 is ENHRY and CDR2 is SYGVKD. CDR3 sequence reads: CAMRQGANYEQYF. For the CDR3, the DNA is TGTGCCATGCGACAGGGGGCTAACTACGAGCAGTACTTC.

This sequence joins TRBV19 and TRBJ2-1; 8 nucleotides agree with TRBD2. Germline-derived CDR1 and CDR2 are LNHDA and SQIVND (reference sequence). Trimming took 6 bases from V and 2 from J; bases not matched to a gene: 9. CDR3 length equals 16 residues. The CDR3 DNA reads TGTGCCAGTAGAAGTGGACTAGCAAGAGCCTACAATGAGCAGTTCTTC. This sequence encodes CASRSGLARAYNEQFF.

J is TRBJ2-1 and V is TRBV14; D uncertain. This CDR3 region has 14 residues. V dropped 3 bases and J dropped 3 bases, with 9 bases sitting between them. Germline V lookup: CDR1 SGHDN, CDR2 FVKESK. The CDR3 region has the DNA TGTGCCAGCAGCCACGGGCGAATCTACAATGAGCAGTTCTTC. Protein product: CASSHGRIYNEQFF.

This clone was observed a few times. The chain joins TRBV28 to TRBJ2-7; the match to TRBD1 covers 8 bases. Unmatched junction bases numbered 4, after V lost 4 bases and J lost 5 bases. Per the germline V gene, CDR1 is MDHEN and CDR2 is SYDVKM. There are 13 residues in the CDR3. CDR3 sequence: CASSSGGGNEQYF. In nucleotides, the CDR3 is TGTGCCAGCAGTTCAGGGGGCGGAAACGAGCAGTACTTC.

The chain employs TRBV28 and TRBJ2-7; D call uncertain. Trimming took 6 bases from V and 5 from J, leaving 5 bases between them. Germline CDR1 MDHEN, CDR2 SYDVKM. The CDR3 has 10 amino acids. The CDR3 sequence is CASRGNEQYF. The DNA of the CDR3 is TGTGCCAGCAGAGGGAACGAGCAGTACTTC.

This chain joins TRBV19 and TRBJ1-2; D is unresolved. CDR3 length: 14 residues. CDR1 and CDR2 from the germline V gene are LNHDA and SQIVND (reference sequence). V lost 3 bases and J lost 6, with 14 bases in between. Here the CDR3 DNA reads TGTGCCAGTAGTATGGATCAAGCCAGGCATGGCTACACCTTC. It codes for CASSMDQARHGYTF.

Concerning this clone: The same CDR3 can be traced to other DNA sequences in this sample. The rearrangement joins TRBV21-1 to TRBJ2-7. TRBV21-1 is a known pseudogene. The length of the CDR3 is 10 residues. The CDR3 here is CASSSYEQYF. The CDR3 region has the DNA TGTGCCAGCAGCAGTTACGAGCAGTACTTC.

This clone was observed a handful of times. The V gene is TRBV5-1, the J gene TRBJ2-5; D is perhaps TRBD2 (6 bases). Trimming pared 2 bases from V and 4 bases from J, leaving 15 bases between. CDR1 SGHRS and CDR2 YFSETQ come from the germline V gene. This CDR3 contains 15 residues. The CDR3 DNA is TGCGCCAGCAGCTTCGCCGGGAGTGAAGGAGAGACCCAGTACTTC. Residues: CASSFAGSEGETQYF.

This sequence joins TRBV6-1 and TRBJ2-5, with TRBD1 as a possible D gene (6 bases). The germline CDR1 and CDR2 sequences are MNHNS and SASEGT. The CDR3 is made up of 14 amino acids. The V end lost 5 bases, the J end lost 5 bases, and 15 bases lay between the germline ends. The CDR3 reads CASSRFNRVETQYF. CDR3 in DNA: TGTGCCAGCAGTCGTTTCAACAGGGTTGAGACCCAGTACTTC.

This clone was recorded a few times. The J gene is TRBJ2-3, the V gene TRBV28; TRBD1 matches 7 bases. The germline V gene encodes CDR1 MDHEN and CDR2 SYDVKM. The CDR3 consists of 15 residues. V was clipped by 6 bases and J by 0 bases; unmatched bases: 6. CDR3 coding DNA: TGTGCCAGCAGCACTACAGGGGAAAGCACAGATACGCAGTATTTT. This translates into CASSTTGESTDTQYF.

DNA of the CDR3: TGTGCCAGCAGTCAGGGCACAAACACCGGGGAGCTGTTTTTT. This encodes CASSQGTNTGELFF. The J gene is TRBJ2-2, the V gene TRBV28; the D gene is possibly TRBD1 (5 bases). CDR3 length: 14 amino acids. V dropped 5 bases and J dropped 2 bases, with 9 bases sitting between them. Germline CDR1 is MDHEN and CDR2 is SYDVKM. The whole variable domain, filled in from reference TRBV28 and TRBJ2-2, reads DVKVTQSSRYLVKRTGEKVFLECVQDMDHENMFWYRQDPGLGLRLIYFSYDVKMKEKGDIPEGYSVSREKKERFSLILESASTNQTSMYLCASSQGTNTGELFFGEGSRLTVL.